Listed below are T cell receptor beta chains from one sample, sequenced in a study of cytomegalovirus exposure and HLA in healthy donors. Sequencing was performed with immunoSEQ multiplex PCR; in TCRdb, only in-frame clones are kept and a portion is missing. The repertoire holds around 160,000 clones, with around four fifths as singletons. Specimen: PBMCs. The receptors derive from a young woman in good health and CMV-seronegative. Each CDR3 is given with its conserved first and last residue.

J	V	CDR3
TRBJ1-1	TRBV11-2	CASTNPPRGLTEAFF
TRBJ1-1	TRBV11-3	CASSRLDSSSEAFF
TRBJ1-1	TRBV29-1	CSVRHTEAFF
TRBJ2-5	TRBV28	CASTWGGGWRDPPQETQYF
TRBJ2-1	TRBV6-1	CASSEDVGTELYNEQFF
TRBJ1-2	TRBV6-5	CASRKTGESGYTF
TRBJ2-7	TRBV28	CASSAPGLAGSHEQYF
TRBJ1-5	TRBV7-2	CASSSEAYSNQPQHF
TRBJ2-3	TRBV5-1	CASSSGTDTQYF
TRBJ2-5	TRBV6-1	CASRGWRVQETQYF
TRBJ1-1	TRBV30	CAWSVNVATEAFF
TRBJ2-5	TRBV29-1	CSVVRDPQETQYF
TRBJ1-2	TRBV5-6	CASSLEQGYGYGYTF
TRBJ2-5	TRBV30	CAWNLGTSGKETQYF
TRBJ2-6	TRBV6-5	CASSYGQPSRANVLTF
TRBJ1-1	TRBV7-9	CASSLNRGLDTEAFF
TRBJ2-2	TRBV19	CASSRTSGHNTGELFF
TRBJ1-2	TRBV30	CARERGAGGYTF
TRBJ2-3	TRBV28	CASSLKGSTDTQYF
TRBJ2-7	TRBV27	CASSSLTSGGQYF
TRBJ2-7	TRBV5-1	CASSDRDRGEQYF
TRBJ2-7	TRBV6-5	CASKTGTYEQYF
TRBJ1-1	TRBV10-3	CAIRDGEPGIHTEAFF
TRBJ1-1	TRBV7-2	CASSPGQMNTEAFF
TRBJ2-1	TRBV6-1	CASSSVFHNEQFF
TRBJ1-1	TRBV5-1	CASKLTGFTEAFF
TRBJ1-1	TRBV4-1	CASSPVTNTEAFF
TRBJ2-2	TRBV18	CASSSKTENTGELFF
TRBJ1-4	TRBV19	CASSIRGTENEKLFF
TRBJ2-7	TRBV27	CASRAGTHGARYEQYF
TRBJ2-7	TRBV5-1	CASSNGQGRPYEQYF
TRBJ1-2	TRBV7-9	CASSLGDIGGGGYTF
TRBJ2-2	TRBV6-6	CASSYVRNTGELFF
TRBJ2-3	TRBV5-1	CASSLDRPSTDTQYF
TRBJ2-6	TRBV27	CASSVSQGGPGANVLTF
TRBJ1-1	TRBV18	CASSPEGLNTEAFF
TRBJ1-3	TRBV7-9	CASSPAPSGGNTIYF
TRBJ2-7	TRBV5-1	CASSWRGREQYF
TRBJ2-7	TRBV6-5	CASSSPGAHEQYF
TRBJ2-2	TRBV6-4	CASSASGDTGELFF
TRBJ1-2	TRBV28	CASSTRGGDREVSF
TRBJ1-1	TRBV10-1	CASSEYRGTEAFF
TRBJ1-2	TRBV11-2	CASSPAGSGSGWGYTF
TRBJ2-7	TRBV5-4	CASSWDRGGEQYF
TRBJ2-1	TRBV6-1	CASSVRGYNEQFF
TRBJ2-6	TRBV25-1	CASSVSGANGLTF
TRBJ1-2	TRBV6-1	CATLLVGARGYTF
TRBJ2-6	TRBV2	CASSARPPGQGASGANVLTF
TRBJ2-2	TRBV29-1	CSTYQKSYTGELFF
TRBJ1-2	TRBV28	CASSFTNYGYTF
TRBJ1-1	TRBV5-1	CASSSGGGLNTEAFF